Described below is a single TCR beta chain sequence and its context. Its target is unknown. Profiling relied on immunoSEQ multiplex PCR, and the TCRdb table lists in-frame clones only, not all of them. Of nearly 80,000 clones listed, around 94% are singletons. The data derive from a study of OX40 agonist ivuxolimab in advanced cancers. Study details: Three patients, one with hepatocellular carcinoma and two with cutaneous melanoma, achieved partial responses. Points from the study as a whole: Average numbers of expanded clones were greater in CD8+ T cells than in CD4+.

Source: CD4+ or CD8+ T cells sorted from blood, taken in a trial of the OX40 agonist ivuxolimab. This receptor was obtained from an adult with an advanced solid tumor such as melanoma, head and neck, liver or kidney cancer.

The CDR3 region has the DNA TGCGCCAGCAGGGGTTCTGGGGCCAACGTCCTGACTTTC. Translated, it gives CASRGSGANVLTF. V is TRBV4-1 and J is TRBJ2-6; D unresolved. The CDR3 has 13 amino acids. V lost 6 bases to trimming and J lost 1 base, with 4 bases between them. Germline CDR1 MGHRA, CDR2 YSYEKL.